Below, one TCR beta chain is given with its context. Original processing methods: Counts of nucleated cells, estimated from reference gene primer amplification, were obtained. Generated by immunoSEQ multiplex PCR, the TCRdb table keeps only in-frame clones and is missing some. V, J and clone size are those of that table, while D and trimming were read from the DNA. The table shows about 68,000 clones, with approximately 92% occurring only once. This sample is part of a study of blood T cell repertoires in COVID-19. Study at large: The study drew acute and convalescent COVID-19 samples from the United States, Italy and Spain. Sample material is recorded as cDNA or gDNA derived from T cells, B-cell-depleted T cells, or PBMCs.

The CDR3 sequence is 14 residues long. Germline lookup yields CDR1 LGHDT and CDR2 YNNKEL (reference sequence). The V end lost 1 base, the J end lost 1 base, and 8 bases lay between the germline ends. V usage is TRBV3-1 (or the pseudogene TRBV3-2) and J usage is TRBJ2-7; D might be TRBD1 (6 bases). Sequences were obtained from peripheral blood. The source of this sequence is a man in his fifties with active COVID-19. This chain's CDR3 is CASSQGRGSYEQYF. The CDR3 DNA is TGTGCCAGCAGCCAAGGCAGGGGTTCCTACGAGCAGTACTTC.